One TCR beta chain is described in this entry. Its antigen specificity is not known. No base quality information exists; no much larger clone differs at one position. The sample originates from a study of shared clonotypes between healthy human individuals (dated by TCRdb to about 2020). General notes on the study: The cohort included three men and two women between 18 and 49 years of age. To increase sequencing depth and limit assay-specific biases, TCR repertoire library preparation and sequencing were carried out by different laboratories using diverse techniques. Per donor, leukapheresis produced somewhere between about 0.94 and 9 billion PBMCs. To estimate repertoire size and how much clonotype sharing occurs between individuals, the study deeply sequenced the blood TCR repertoires of roughly 5 healthy adults. For each donor, CD4 naive and CD4 memory were each given three plates, CD8 naive was given two plates, and CD8 memory was given one plate. What the study reported, not specific to this receptor: Only blood was sampled, and tissue TCR repertoires likely differ from those in blood. Compared with non-shared clonotypes, clonotypes shared by all four sorted-subset donors had higher generation probabilities. The genetic and exposure-history diversity represented was limited by the small number of donors. When a handful of donors were compared, the shared fraction of clonotypes was about 5% for naive CD4, 3% to 4% for naive CD8, 2% to 2.5% for memory CD4, and around 0.4% for memory CD8. Based on pairwise subsampling, the degree of clonotype sharing among donors was expected to be affected by sequencing depth. Even with the large sequencing depth, rarefaction of the sorted-subset datasets indicated that sequencing was incomplete. Estimated clonotype richness was generally larger for naive than for memory subsets.

The donors were healthy, HIV-negative adults who had no recently reported acute infections or vaccinations. Every donor was a Caucasian adult living in Nashville, Tennessee, USA. CD4+ T cells were enriched by magnetic negative selection; naive cells were then positively selected on CD45RA, and the negative fraction formed the memory subset. Blood was obtained by leukapheresis, after which PBMCs were separated by Ficoll-Histopaque density gradient centrifugation and cryopreserved in liquid nitrogen vapor phase. Analytical flow cytometry was used to check the purity and quantity of every magnetically sorted T cell population. Genomic DNA was isolated from every sorted fraction and measured by UV absorbance on a Nanodrop 2000c. Using the deep immunoSEQ assay, TCR CDR3 regions were amplified from genomic DNA by multiplex PCR. For each cell subset, the extracted genomic DNA was distributed evenly across all wells of several immunoSEQ 96-well plates, and each plate served as one replicate. For sorted subsets, approximately 200 ng of genomic DNA, equivalent to 30,000 or so T cell genomes, went into each replicate PCR. Purified libraries were quantified with a Qubit 3.0 fluorometer, sized on a Bioanalyzer 2100, and re-quantified with the KAPA Library Quantification kit. Every immunoSEQ 96-well plate was sequenced on a dedicated single-read 150-cycle Illumina NextSeq 550 flow cell. In the paper's pipeline: Because the immunoSEQ output held only junctional sequences and lacked quality scores, the filtering could not match the filtering applied to full-length reads. To assign V/J genes and CDR3, sequences were annotated against IMGT germline references using PyIR, a Python wrapper for IgBLAST v1.9. Reads were removed for weak V/J assignments (E-value above 1e-6), missing CDR3, stop codons, out-of-frame junctions, or ambiguous translated residues. V3J clonotypes were defined as sequences sharing an identical inferred V gene, J gene, and CDR3 amino acid sequence. To compute the percentage overlap between repertoires, the number of shared unique clonotypes was divided by the size of the smaller repertoire. RTK rarefaction, the Chao1 estimator, and Recon v2.1 estimates of unobserved clonotypes were used to assess repertoire richness. For all TCRbeta clonotypes obtained by the gDNA method from several donors, generation probabilities were computed with OLGA. The immuneACCESS repertoire file appears here via TCRdb, limited to in-frame rearrangements. These files lack a portion of the clones; in checked studies, under half of the deficit traces to unresolved V genes, and the cause of the others is not known. V, J and clone size reflect that table, while D and trimming were determined from the DNA. This sample lists approximately 240,000 clones; 65% were detected once. The top ten constitute around 10% of the sample.

The source material was memory CD4+ T cells sorted from blood. According to the study, the label for this sample's cell subset or site signals: CD45RA-negative fraction. This receptor was obtained from a man aged 25-40 years in good health.

The nucleotide sequence reads TGTGCCACCCGTGGGGGGGTCCTGAACACTGAAGCTTTCTTT. Its translation reads: CATRGGVLNTEAFF. In this chain, TRBV6-5 is recombined with TRBJ1-1; TRBD1 is possibly the D segment (5 matching bases). Reading from cysteine to phenylalanine, the CDR3 counts 14 amino acids. Only CDR3 DNA is held: 42 bases, read in frame from base 1. CDR1 and CDR2 were assigned from the germline V gene as MNHEY and SVGAGI. The trim is 10 bases for V and 0 bases for J, with a gap of 15 bases between the germline ends.